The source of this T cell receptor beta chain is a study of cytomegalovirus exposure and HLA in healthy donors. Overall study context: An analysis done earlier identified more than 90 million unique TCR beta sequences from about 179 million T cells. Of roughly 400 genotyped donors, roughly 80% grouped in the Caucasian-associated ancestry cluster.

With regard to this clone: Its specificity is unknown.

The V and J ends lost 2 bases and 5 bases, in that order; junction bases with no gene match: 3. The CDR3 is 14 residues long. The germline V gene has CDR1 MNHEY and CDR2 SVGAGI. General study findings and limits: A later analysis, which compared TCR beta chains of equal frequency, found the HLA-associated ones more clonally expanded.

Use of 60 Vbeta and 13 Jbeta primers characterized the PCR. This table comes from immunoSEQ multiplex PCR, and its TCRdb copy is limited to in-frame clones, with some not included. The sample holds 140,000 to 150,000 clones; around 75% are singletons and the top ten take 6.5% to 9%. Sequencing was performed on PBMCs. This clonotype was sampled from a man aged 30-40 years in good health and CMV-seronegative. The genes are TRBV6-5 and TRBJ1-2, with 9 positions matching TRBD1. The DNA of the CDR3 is TGTGCCAGCAGTTACGACAGGGGGGAATATGGCTACACCTTC. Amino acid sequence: CASSYDRGEYGYTF.